Below, 9 T cell receptor beta chains from the same sample are listed, as sequenced in a study of blood T cell repertoires in COVID-19. The assay was immunoSEQ multiplex PCR, and TCRdb's table has in-frame clones only and misses some. This sample has 88,000 or so clones, with approximately 89% found just once. The sequencing sample was made of peripheral blood. The origin of the receptors is a man aged 50-60 years with acute or convalescent COVID-19.

The V call is TRBV28, the J call TRBJ1-1, with 7 bases that match TRBD1. V was pared by 6 bases and J by 0 bases, with 7 bases of the junction left unmatched. CDR1 and CDR2 from the germline V gene are MDHEN and SYDVKM. There are 15 residues in the CDR3. This CDR3 is CASSRGDSMNTEAFF. The CDR3 DNA is TGTGCCAGCAGCCGCGGGGACAGTATGAACACTGAAGCTTTCTTT.

V and J are TRBV7-2 and TRBJ2-1, with 11 bases matching TRBD1. CDR1 is SGHTA and CDR2 is FQGNSA in the germline V gene. J gave up 6 bases and V 3 bases, and 1 base lay outside the gene matches. This CDR3 comprises 14 residues. The CDR3 DNA is TGTGCCAGCAGCTTCGGGACAGGGGGCAATGAGCAGTTCTTC. Its protein product is CASSFGTGGNEQFF. The whole variable domain, filled in from reference TRBV7-2 and TRBJ2-1, reads GAGVSQSPSNKVTEKGKDVELRCDPISGHTALYWYRQSLGQGLEFLIYFQGNSAPDKSGLPSDRFSAERTGGSVSTLTIQRTQQEDSAVYLCASSFGTGGNEQFFGPGTRLTVL.

V is TRBV6-6 and J is TRBJ2-7, with D tentatively TRBD1 (6 bases). This CDR3 contains 14 residues. CDR1 is MNHNY and CDR2 is SVGAGI in the germline V gene (reference sequence). The V end lost 4 bases, the J end lost 3 bases, and 13 bases lay between the germline ends. This CDR3 is CASSSGQLHYEQYF. The CDR3 DNA reads as TGTGCCAGCAGTTCCGGACAGCTACACTACGAGCAGTACTTC.

V gene TRBV28 combines with J gene TRBJ2-7; 10 bases are a match to TRBD2. From germline, CDR1 is MDHEN and CDR2 SYDVKM. There are 15 residues in the CDR3. V lost 2 bases to trimming and J lost 9 bases; unmatched junction nucleotides: 10. The CDR3 DNA reads TGTGCCAGCAGTTTAGGGAAACTAGCGGGGTCGGGGCAGTACTTC. Protein sequence: CASSLGKLAGSGQYF.

The chain couples TRBV6-1 to TRBJ2-1; TRBD2 matches at 8 bases. Germline-derived CDR1 and CDR2 are MNHNS and SASEGT. This CDR3 contains 19 residues. Trimming took 2 bases from V and 5 from J; bases not matched to a gene: 17. The CDR3 is CASSESVLSGGVPDNEQFF. The CDR3, as DNA: TGTGCCAGCAGTGAATCAGTTTTATCGGGGGGGGTCCCGGACAATGAGCAGTTCTTC.

The chain uses TRBV6-2 or TRBV6-3 and TRBJ1-6; D is unresolved. CDR3 length: 14 amino acids. Trimming pared 2 bases from V and 6 bases from J, leaving 8 bases between. Per the germline V gene, CDR1 is MNHEY and CDR2 is SVGEGT. The CDR3, as DNA: TGTGCCAGCAGTTACAGGAGGGTTAATTCACCCCTCCACTTT. It yields the protein CASSYRRVNSPLHF.

This clone came up a few times. The rearrangement links TRBV19 to TRBJ2-2; D perhaps matches TRBD2 (6 bases). The CDR3 length is 13 residues. Germline V CDR1 and CDR2: LNHDA, SQIVND (reference sequence). V shed 8 bases and J shed 7 bases, with 14 bases lying between them. This CDR3 reads CASAAGNFGELFF. CDR3 nucleotide sequence: TGTGCCAGTGCCGCGGGGAACTTCGGGGAGCTGTTTTTT.

V gene TRBV19 combines with J gene TRBJ2-2, with TRBD1 identical over 11 bases. The CDR3 is 16 residues long. Germline CDR1 LNHDA, CDR2 SQIVND (reference sequence). J was trimmed by 1 base and V by 5 bases; bases with no gene match: 3. In nucleotides, the CDR3 is TGTGCCAGTAGTGTGGACAGGGGGCTGAACACCGGGGAGCTGTTTTTT. Encoded protein: CASSVDRGLNTGELFF.

V usage is TRBV28 and J usage is TRBJ2-7, with TRBD2 matching over 11 bases. The junction had 5 bases not matched to a gene; V was cut back by 6 bases and J by 4 bases. This CDR3 is 14 amino acids long. Looked up from germline, CDR1 is MDHEN and CDR2 is SYDVKM. This CDR3 reads CASSPGLAEYEQYF. The CDR3 bases are TGTGCCAGCAGCCCGGGACTAGCGGAATACGAGCAGTACTTC.